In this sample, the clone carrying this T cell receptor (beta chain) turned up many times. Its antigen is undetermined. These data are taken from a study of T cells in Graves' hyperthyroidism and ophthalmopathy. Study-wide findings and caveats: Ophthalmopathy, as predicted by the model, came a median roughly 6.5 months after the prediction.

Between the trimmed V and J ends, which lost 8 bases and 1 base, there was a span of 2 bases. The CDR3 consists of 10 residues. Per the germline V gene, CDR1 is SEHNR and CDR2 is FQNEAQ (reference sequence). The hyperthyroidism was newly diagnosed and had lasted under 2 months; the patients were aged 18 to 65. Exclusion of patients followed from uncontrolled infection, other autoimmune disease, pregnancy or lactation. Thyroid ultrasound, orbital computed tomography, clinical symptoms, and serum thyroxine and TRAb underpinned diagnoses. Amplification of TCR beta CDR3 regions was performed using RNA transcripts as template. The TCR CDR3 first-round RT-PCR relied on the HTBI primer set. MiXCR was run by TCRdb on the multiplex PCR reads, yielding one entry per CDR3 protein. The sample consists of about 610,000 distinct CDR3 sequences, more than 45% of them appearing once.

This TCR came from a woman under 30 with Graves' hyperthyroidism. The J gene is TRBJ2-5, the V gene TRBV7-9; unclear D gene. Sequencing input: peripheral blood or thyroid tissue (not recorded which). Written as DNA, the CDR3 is TGTGCCAGCTCCCAAGAGACCCAGTACTTC. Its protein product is CASSQETQYF.